This T cell receptor beta chain was found in a study of tumor and adjacent non-tumor tissue in lung cancer (dated by TCRdb to about 2018). Regarding the research as a whole: Of the cohort, eleven to twelve patients had adenocarcinoma, 2 had squamous cell carcinoma and 1 had small cell lung cancer. Using bulk TCRbeta repertoires from some 14 lung cancer patients, the study set lung tumor tissue side by side with matched distant non-tumor lung tissue. TCRbeta CDR3 sequencing was performed on about 30 paired specimens, with one tumor sample and one normal lung sample collected per patient. The roughly 15 enrolled patients, of whom approximately 10 were men and 5 were women, were aged 31 to 76 years and were diagnosed with TNM stage I to III disease. Sequencing generated a total of 120 million or so productive TCRbeta reads, averaging about 4.2 million reads per sample.

Inclusive of the bounding cysteine and phenylalanine, the CDR3 is 17 residues long. The entry retains the CDR3 DNA only, 51 bases that are in frame from base 1. Trimming removed 5 bases from V and 8 bases from J; the gene matches leave 14 bases unexplained. The paper as a whole reports these results and caveats: Younger patients had significantly higher TCR diversity, and higher tumor TCR diversity was associated with shorter overall and disease-free survival. With only approximately 16 patients in the cohort, the authors noted that larger samples and more detailed clinical data are needed. Tumor tissue showed significantly higher TCR diversity (inverse Simpson) than normal lung tissue, at around 450 vs 150 (P = 0.0075, Mann-Whitney U test). The methods do not name the sequencing platform or mention unique molecular identifiers. The top 100 clones accounted for a significantly larger cumulative portion of the repertoire in normal lung than in tumor tissue. Peripheral blood was not sequenced, so blood TCRbeta repertoires were not examined in the lung cancer patients of the study.

Preparation of the library involved multiplex PCR. The sample was run on an Illumina HiSeq 2500. TCRbeta libraries were constructed through three rounds of nested PCR with primers (Table S4) according to protocols modified from ARM-PCR. Before sequencing, PCR products of 200-500 bp were cut from the gel and purified using the QIAquick gel extraction kit. Per the source publication's procedure: Reads were cleaned with Trimmomatic, merged with FLASH into complete CDR3 sequences, and assigned to V(D)J germline segments with MiTCR. VDJtools was used to compute clonal diversity as the inverse Simpson's index. A read counted as productive if the sequence was in-frame and lacked a premature stop codon. Starting from the raw public reads, TCRdb applied fastp trimming at Q25, assembled clones with MiXCR and retained in-frame beta chains. Each CDR3 protein gets just one entry, which takes the most common genes and DNA from the rows behind it. TCRdb, not the authors, supplied the V and J calls. Here the sample has 100,000 to 150,000 distinct CDR3 sequences; about 66% occur a single time. Around 13% of the sample goes to the ten largest clones.

RNA was extracted from bulk unsorted tissue and checked for quality with a NanoDrop ND-1000 and an Agilent 2100. Donors were newly diagnosed lung cancer patients admitted for thoracic surgery in China between August and November 2014, without prior chemotherapy. Patients who had received previous radiotherapy or chemotherapy, or who had another concurrent cancer, were excluded from the study. Pieces of surgical tissue measuring roughly 1-2.2 cm3 were kept in RNAlater solution and stored at -80 degrees C until use. Worth noting for this clonotype: Its antigen is unknown. Per-base qualities were not stored, and no clone one base away is much larger.

Material for sequencing was lung tumor tissue. Recombination connected TRBV12-3 or TRBV12-4 to TRBJ1-6; TRBD1 matches 8 bases in the middle. The sequence was obtained from a man aged 30 to 45 with non-small cell lung cancer. CDR3 protein: CASSPRAAGGLYSPLHF. DNA sequence: TGTGCCAGCAGTCCGAGGGCGGCAGGGGGCCTGTATTCACCCCTCCACTTT.